A selection of T cell receptor beta chains follows, all from one sample in a study of glioma-infiltrating T cells after dendritic cell vaccination. Data came from immunoSEQ multiplex PCR; TCRdb stores just in-frame clones and leaves some out. The sample carries around 83,000 clones, roughly 85% recorded once. The sequencing used blood, collected after dendritic cell vaccination. The source is a human donor with glioblastoma. The CDR3 runs from the conserved cysteine through the conserved F or W. D genes are given only for firm matches. Expanded clones are given a class, and other clones once, few, many or no size at all.

>TRBV29-1|-|TRBD2|TRBJ2-7
TGCAGCGCCCAAAACAGGACGGGACTAGCGGGAGGGAGTAGAGGATACGAGCAGTACTTC
CSAQNRTGLAGGSRGYEQYF
>TRBV7-9|-|TRBD2|TRBJ2-5
TGTGCCAGCAGCTTTGAACTAGCGGGGGGAAGACAAGAGACCCAGTACTTC
CASSFELAGGRQETQYF
>TRBV11-2|-|-|TRBJ2-3
TGTGCCAGCAGCTTACAGCCCAGCCCGGGGGATACGCAGTATTTT
CASSLQPSPGDTQYF
>TRBV21-1|-|-|TRBJ1-2
TGTGCCAGCAGCAAAGCGGAGAGTAACTATGGCTACACCTTC
CASSKAESNYGYTF
>TRBV4-3|few|-|TRBJ2-7
TGCGCCAGCAGCCAAAGGCCAGGTAGGGAGCAGTACTTC
CASSQRPGREQYF
>TRBV5-8|-|-|TRBJ1-5
TGTGCCAGCAGCTTGTGGGGGGATCGCAATCAGCCCCAGCATTTT
CASSLWGDRNQPQHF
>TRBV4-3|-|-|TRBJ1-1
TGCGCCAGCAGCCAAGAAGCGGAGACTGAAGCTTTCTTT
CASSQEAETEAFF
>TRBV11-2|-|-|TRBJ2-5
TGTGCCAGCAGCTTAGAGGGGCTAGCGAGGGAAGAGACCCAGTACTTC
CASSLEGLAREETQYF
>TRBV27|-|TRBD1|TRBJ1-1
TGTGCCAGCAGTCTACGAGGGGCAGGGGGCGTCAAGGGCACTGAAGCTTTCTTT
CASSLRGAGGVKGTEAFF
>TRBV27|-|-|TRBJ2-2
TGTGCCAGCACCGGGGGGCGCTTGCCCGGGGAGCTGTTTTTT
CASTGGRLPGELFF
>TRBV9|-|-|TRBJ2-7
TGTGCCAGCAGCCCCCGGATGGAGGACCACGAGCAGTACTTC
CASSPRMEDHEQYF
>TRBV5-6|-|TRBD1|TRBJ2-5
TGTGCCAGCAGCAAGCCCGGACAGGGGCGGAGAGAGACCCAGTACTTC
CASSKPGQGRRETQYF
>TRBV2|few|TRBD1|TRBJ2-2
TGTGCCAGCAGGACAGGGGATCACACCGGGGAGCTGTTTTTT
CASRTGDHTGELFF
>TRBV19|few|TRBD1|TRBJ2-4
TGTGCCAGTACCCAAAGGGGGACAGGGGTTGCCAAAAACATTCAGTACTTC
CASTQRGTGVAKNIQYF
>TRBV4-3|few|-|TRBJ2-7
TGCGCCAGCAGCCAAGGGGGCCAGGGAAGCTCCTACGAGCAGTACTTC
CASSQGGQGSSYEQYF
>TRBV11-2|few|-|TRBJ2-5
TGTGCCAGCAGCTTAAGAGGATGGGTCACCCAGGGGCAAGAGACCCAGTACTTC
CASSLRGWVTQGQETQYF
>TRBV11-3|-|TRBD2|TRBJ2-1
TGTGCCAGCAGCTTATCCGGGGGGACTAGCGTTCGGAGCTCCTACAATGAGCAGTTCTTC
CASSLSGGTSVRSSYNEQFF
>TRBV4-1|-|TRBD2|TRBJ2-7
TGCGCCAGCAGCCAGGTTAGCGGGTCCTCCTACGAGCAGTACTTC
CASSQVSGSSYEQYF
>TRBV25-1|once|-|TRBJ1-5
TGTGCCAGCAGTGAACGCAGCGGGAAGCCCCAGCATTTT
CASSERSGKPQHF
>TRBV5-4|-|-|TRBJ2-6
TGTGCCAGCAGCCCGGGCGGCAGGGCGCTTCCTGGGGCCAACGTCCTGACTTTC
CASSPGGRALPGANVLTF
>TRBV11-2|few|-|TRBJ2-1
TGTGCCAGCAGCTTAATGGCAGACAACAATGAGCAGTTCTTC
CASSLMADNNEQFF
>TRBV2|-|TRBD1|TRBJ1-2
TGTGCCAGCAGTAGGACAGGGAGCAACTATGGCTACACCTTC
CASSRTGSNYGYTF
>TRBV5-1|-|TRBD2|TRBJ2-3
TGCGCCAGCAGCTTGGTACTAGCGGGGGCGGATACGCAGTATTTT
CASSLVLAGADTQYF
>TRBV6-6|-|TRBD2|TRBJ2-1
TGTGCCAGCAGACGGACTAGCGGGGGGGCCGTCAATGAGCAGTTCTTC
CASRRTSGGAVNEQFF
>TRBV14|-|TRBD1|TRBJ1-2
TGTGCCAGCAGCCCCGCGGGACAGCGTTTGAGGGGCTACACCTTC
CASSPAGQRLRGYTF
>TRBV19|-|TRBD1|TRBJ2-2
TGTGCCAGTCAAAAGGGGAGAACAGGGGCGAACACCGGGGAGCTGTTTTTT
CASQKGRTGANTGELFF
>TRBV5-6|-|-|TRBJ1-2
TGTGCCAGCAGCTTGGTATCCTACAGAAACTATGGCTACACCTTC
CASSLVSYRNYGYTF
>TRBV15|few|-|TRBJ1-2
TGTGCCACCAGCAGGATTCTCGGGGTTCTGGAAGGGTACTATGGCTACACCTTC
CATSRILGVLEGYYGYTF
>TRBV30|-|-|TRBJ2-1
TGTGCCTGGAGGACAACAGGGAGGGGGGTTTGGTCCTACAATGAGCAGTTCTTC
CAWRTTGRGVWSYNEQFF
>TRBV15|-|-|TRBJ2-3
TGTGCCACCAGCCCCATGGGGCGCGGGGCCACTAGCACAGATACGCAGTATTTT
CATSPMGRGATSTDTQYF
>TRBV18|-|TRBD1|TRBJ1-2
TGTGCCAGCTCACCGAAACAGGGGTATGGCTACACCTTC
CASSPKQGYGYTF
>TRBV5-1|-|TRBD1|TRBJ2-5
TGCGCCAGCAGCTACCAAGGACAGGGGGGTCCCCAAGAGACCCAGTACTTC
CASSYQGQGGPQETQYF
>TRBV18|few|TRBD2|TRBJ2-7
TGTGCCAGCTCAACACGACTAGCCGACTCCTACGAGCAGTACTTC
CASSTRLADSYEQYF
>TRBV25-1|-|-|TRBJ2-7
TGTGCCAGCAGTATTCAACAGGGAAGCGAGCAGTACTTC
CASSIQQGSEQYF
>TRBV7-2|-|-|TRBJ2-3
TGTGCCAGCAGCTTAGGAGGCGGGGGCCTGAGCACAGATACGCAGTATTTT
CASSLGGGGLSTDTQYF
>TRBV7-9|few|-|TRBJ2-1
TGTGCCAGCAGCTTAGGGCAGATCTCCTACAATGAGCAGTTCTTC
CASSLGQISYNEQFF
>TRBV28|once|TRBD1|TRBJ2-3
TGTGCCAGCAGCCCACAGGGTTACAGGGGGGCCACAGATACGCAGTATTTT
CASSPQGYRGATDTQYF
>TRBV6-1|-|TRBD2|TRBJ2-7
TGTGCCAGCAGTGTTAGCGGGAGAGTGCCCGAGCAGTACTTC
CASSVSGRVPEQYF
>TRBV18|-|-|TRBJ2-3
TGTGCCAGCTCACCGAGACTAGACGATACGCAGTATTTT
CASSPRLDDTQYF
>TRBV5-6|-|-|TRBJ1-2
TGTGCCAGCAGCTTGTTGCGGGGAAGCTATGGCCACACCTTC
CASSLLRGSYGHTF
>TRBV27|once|-|TRBJ1-5
TGTGCCAGCAGTACAAAAGGGGTCTTCGGAAATCAGCCCCAGCATTTT
CASSTKGVFGNQPQHF